The next 20 T cell receptor beta chains were all read from a single sample in a study of human T cells and chemical hapten exposure. TCRdb reprocessed the RACE reads via MiXCR and lists one record per CDR3 protein. The sample lists about 140,000 distinct CDR3 sequences; over 9.5% were seen once. Time point indicated: patch test 2, 6 weeks after DPC sensitization. Treatment indicated: therapeutic diphenylcyclopropenone sensitization with weekly scalp DPC. This specimen was whole blood, taken in connection with sensitization to the hapten diphenylcyclopropenone (DPC). The receptors shown here come from a woman aged 50 to 60 with alopecia areata. Some clones in this sample may be carry-over from other donors' samples.

This rearrangement joins TRBV29-1 to TRBJ2-3; TRBD1 agrees at 7 bases. CDR3 size: 12 residues. The V gene end was trimmed by 7 bases and the J gene end by 1 base; junction bases not matched to a gene: 2. CDR1 is SQVTM, CDR2 ANQGSEA, per germline. The CDR3, as DNA: TGCAGCGCCGACAGGGGCACAGATACGCAGTATTTT. Amino acids: CSADRGTDTQYF.

This clonotype was seen only a few times. The chain combines TRBV29-1 with TRBJ1-1; D call uncertain. Per germline, CDR1 SQVTM and CDR2 ANQGSEA. The CDR3 is 9 residues long. V shed 4 bases and J shed 5 bases, with 2 bases lying between them. CDR3 nucleotide sequence: TGCAGCGTTGGAACTGAAGCTTTCTTT. Translating gives CSVGTEAFF.

The CDR3 region is CASSTTSYEQYF. The CDR3 nucleotides read TGTGCCAGCAGCACGACTAGCTACGAGCAGTACTTC. The chain combines TRBV28 with TRBJ2-7; D might be TRBD2 (6 bases). Deletions cut 6 bases from V and 3 bases from J, with 9 bases between. There are 12 residues in the CDR3. Germline V CDR1 and CDR2: MDHEN, SYDVKM.

This clonotype was seen a few times. The chain uses TRBV20-1 and TRBJ2-1, with D perhaps matching TRBD2 (5 bases). V shed 0 bases and J shed 8 bases, with 17 bases lying between them. This CDR3 is 15 amino acids long. Germline CDR1 and CDR2: DFQATT and SNEGSKA (reference sequence). CDR3 bases: TGCAGTGCTAGAGATCGAAGCGGATCATTCGATGAGCAGTTCTTC. This translates into CSARDRSGSFDEQFF.

There are many counts of this clonotype. The chain carries TRBV6-1 and TRBJ1-1, with no clear D. The germline gives CDR1 MNHNS, CDR2 SASEGT. The V gene lost 2 bases and the J gene lost 7 bases, with 14 bases spanning the gap. This CDR3 region has 14 residues. The CDR3 protein is CASSEKGRTHEAFF. The CDR3 DNA is TGTGCCAGCAGTGAAAAGGGCCGGACCCATGAAGCTTTCTTT.

A few counts support this clonotype. A read error may be the cause here, since a much bigger clone is one base away. The rearrangement uses TRBV7-8 and TRBJ2-1; D is unclear. The V and J ends lost 1 base and 6 bases respectively, with 7 bases between them. Germline CDR1 reads SGHVS; CDR2 reads FQNEAQ. The CDR3 is made up of 13 amino acids. The CDR3 reads CASSLGAVNEQFF. CDR3 DNA sequence: TGTGCCAGCAGCTTAGGGGCTGTCAATGAGCAGTTCTTC.

This clonotype was counted between two and nine times. The chain recombines TRBV27 with TRBJ2-1; 10 nucleotides match TRBD1. V dropped 3 bases and J dropped 7; count of bases not matched to a gene: 6. The length of the CDR3 is 15 residues. Germline V lookup: CDR1 MNHEY, CDR2 SMNVEV (reference sequence). CDR3: CASSLTGGWGNEQFF. Written as DNA, the CDR3 is TGTGCCAGCAGTTTGACAGGGGGCTGGGGGAATGAGCAGTTCTTC.

This clonotype was counted between two and nine times. The chain employs TRBV7-8 and TRBJ2-4, with D tentatively TRBD2 (6 bases). CDR3 length equals 14 residues. V lost 4 bases and J lost 9, with 16 bases in between. The V gene's germline CDR1 is SGHVS and CDR2 FQNEAQ. The chain's CDR3 is CASSSAGSVGIQYF. CDR3 nucleotide sequence: TGTGCCAGCAGCTCCGCGGGGTCCGTGGGCATTCAGTACTTC.

Many counts were recorded for this clonotype. The chain has TRBV11-2 and TRBJ1-1; D uncertain. The germline V gene has CDR1 SGHAT and CDR2 FQNNGV. V lost 0 bases to trimming and J lost 2 bases, with 10 bases between them. This CDR3 region has 15 residues. The CDR3 nucleotides read TGTGCCAGCAGCTTAGATCCCAGTACAAACACTGAAGCTTTCTTT. Protein: CASSLDPSTNTEAFF.

V gene TRBV23-1 combines with J gene TRBJ2-2; D may be TRBD2 (6 bases). TRBV23-1 is flagged as an ORF with uncertain function. Trimming shortened V by 2 bases and J by 5 bases, and 15 bases separated the two germline ends. CDR3 size: 16 residues. The CDR3 DNA is TGCGCCAGCAGTCAAGAGGTAGCGGCCTTTACCGGGGAGCTGTTTTTT. It is translated as CASSQEVAAFTGELFF.

This chain connects TRBV5-5 to TRBJ2-1; the D gene is possibly TRBD2 (5 bases). V lost 4 bases and J lost 7, with 9 bases in between. The CDR3 extends over 12 amino acids. Germline CDR1 is SGHKS and CDR2 is YYEKEE (reference sequence). The CDR3 region has the DNA TGTGCCAGCAGCGGTATAGCGAATGAGCAGTTCTTC. This translates into CASSGIANEQFF.

V usage is TRBV25-1 and J usage is TRBJ1-2, with TRBD1 as a possible D gene (5 bases). CDR1 and CDR2 from the germline V gene are MGHDK and SYGVNS. This CDR3 is 15 amino acids long. Trimming shortened V by 4 bases and J by 4 bases, and 16 bases separated the two germline ends. In DNA form, the CDR3 reads TGTGCCAGCAGTGGGGGGACCGTGGTAGGCTATGGCTACACCTTC. Protein product: CASSGGTVVGYGYTF.

In this sample, this clonotype turned up many times. The V call is TRBV7-2, the J call TRBJ2-2; TRBD2 agrees at 13 bases. From germline, CDR1 is SGHTA and CDR2 FQGNSA. The CDR3 is 16 amino acids. V dropped 4 bases and J dropped 7; count of bases not matched to a gene: 6. The CDR3 DNA reads TGTGCCAGCAGCTCCGGACTAGCGGGAGCGGGCGGGGAGCTGTTTTTT. Translating it yields CASSSGLAGAGGELFF.

The chain employs TRBV13 and TRBJ1-5; D not certain. Trimming took off 3 bases at V and 5 bases at J, with 11 bases between the two ends. The germline CDR1 and CDR2 sequences are PRHDT and FYEKMQ (reference sequence). The CDR3 totals 14 residues. The CDR3 region is CASSLGRLHQPQHF. The DNA for the CDR3 is TGTGCCAGCAGCTTGGGCCGCCTTCATCAGCCCCAGCATTTT. Looking up the rest from reference TRBV13 and TRBJ1-5 gives the full variable domain: AAGVIQSPRHLIKEKRETATLKCYPIPRHDTVYWYQQGPGQDPQFLISFYEKMQSDKGSIPDRFSAQQFSDYHSELNMSSLELGDSALYFCASSLGRLHQPQHFGDGTRLSIL.

This clonotype came up many times. The rearrangement uses TRBV3-1 and TRBJ2-2; TRBD2 might be the D (5 bases). Between the trimmed V and J ends, which lost 1 base and 6 bases, there was a span of 9 bases. Germline V gives CDR1 LGHDT, CDR2 YNNKEL (reference sequence). The CDR3 is made up of 14 amino acids. CDR3: CASSQVGGPGELFF. CDR3 bases: TGTGCCAGCAGCCAAGTAGGAGGTCCCGGGGAGCTGTTTTTT. The variable domain in full, completed from reference TRBV3-1 and TRBJ2-2, reads DTAVSQTPKYLVTQMGNDKSIKCEQNLGHDTMYWYKQDSKKFLKIMFSYNNKELIINETVPNRFSPKSPDKAHLNLHINSLELGDSAVYFCASSQVGGPGELFFGEGSRLTVL.

This clonotype was recorded at least ten times. The chain combines TRBV30 with TRBJ2-6, with D perhaps matching TRBD1 (6 bases). The CDR3 has 18 residues. Trimming cost V 0 bases and J 0 bases, with 15 bases left between them. Per germline, CDR1 GTSNPN and CDR2 SVGIG (reference sequence). For the CDR3, the DNA is TGTGCCTGGAGTGTCAGGGGCGCCGTCAGCTCTGGGGCCAACGTCCTGACTTTC. Translating gives CAWSVRGAVSSGANVLTF.

The chain combines TRBV6-2 or TRBV6-3 with TRBJ2-3, with a possible D match to TRBD2 (6 bases). V was pared by 2 bases and J by 6 bases, with 21 bases between. The CDR3 runs 17 residues. Germline V gene lookup returns CDR1 MNHEY and CDR2 SVGEGT. CDR3 protein: CASSYRSTSPPGDTQYF. The CDR3 DNA reads TGTGCCAGCAGTTACCGTTCAACTAGCCCGCCGGGGGATACGCAGTATTTT.

This clonotype was seen more than once but under ten times. One end of the junction is discordant with germline, which a read error may explain. The V and J genes are TRBV28 and TRBJ2-1; 8 bases match TRBD2. CDR3 length equals 13 residues. CDR1 and CDR2 (germline): MDHEN, SYDVKM. This chain's CDR3 is CASSRSGSNERFF. CDR3 bases: TGTGCCAGCAGCCGGAGCGGGAGCAATGAGCGGTTCTTC.

This clonotype was seen a handful of times. The chain carries TRBV5-1 and TRBJ2-3; 11 nucleotides align to TRBD2. Trimming took 5 bases from V and 6 from J; bases not matched to a gene: 11. The CDR3 sequence is 16 residues long. CDR1 is SGHRS and CDR2 is YFSETQ in the germline V gene. The chain's CDR3 is CASSSRLAGGRDTQYF. CDR3 nucleotides: TGCGCCAGCAGTAGCCGGCTAGCGGGAGGTCGGGATACGCAGTATTTT.

This clonotype came up many times. The gene calls are TRBV3-1 and TRBJ2-1; D may correspond to TRBD1 or TRBD2 (6 bases each). CDR1 and CDR2 (germline): LGHDT, YNNKEL (reference sequence). The CDR3 runs 16 residues. V lost 4 bases to trimming and J lost 1 base, with 14 bases between them. The CDR3 loop reads CASSRQVGGSYNEQFF. CDR3 bases: TGTGCCAGCAGCCGGCAGGTAGGGGGGTCCTACAATGAGCAGTTCTTC.